This T cell receptor (beta chain) was recorded in a study of blood T cell repertoires in COVID-19. As for this clone: The junction departs from the called germline gene at one end, perhaps through a read error.

Methods used by the authors: Reference gene primer amplification in the assay estimated nucleated cell counts. Produced via immunoSEQ multiplex PCR; TCRdb's table is partial and in-frame only. Clone size and the V and J calls come from that table; the DNA yielded D and trimming. The sample includes 150,000 to 200,000 clones, 85% to 95% of them seen just once. Germline lookup yields CDR1 SSHAT and CDR2 FNYEAQ (reference sequence). The CDR3 sequence is 16 residues long. The rearrangement links TRBV7-7 to TRBJ2-2; TRBD1 aligns across 7 bases. What was sequenced was peripheral blood. This clonotype originated in a woman aged 60-70 years with COVID-19, enrolled during active disease. In DNA, the CDR3 is TGTGCTAGCAGCTCCGCAGGGGGTTATAGCACCGGGGAGCTGTTTTTT. Amino acids: CASSSAGGYSTGELFF.